Listed here are 7 T cell receptor beta chains from one sample, sequenced in a study of cytomegalovirus exposure and HLA in healthy donors. The PCR was carried out with 60 Vbeta primers and 13 Jbeta primers. TCRdb's copy holds only in-frame clones and misses some; the assay was immunoSEQ multiplex PCR. The sample comprises roughly 160,000 clones, around nine tenths of which are singletons, and 0.65% to 0.9% rests with the top ten. The sample was PBMCs. These TCRs come from a woman aged 30 to 39 in good health and CMV-seronegative.

This clone was found once. This rearrangement joins TRBV6-1 to TRBJ1-2; possible D gene TRBD1, 6 bases. The CDR3 sequence is 13 residues long. The V end lost 7 bases, the J end lost 7 bases, and 16 bases lay between the germline ends. CDR1 is MNHNS, CDR2 SASEGT, per germline. CDR3 nucleotide sequence: TGTGCCAGCACCCCCCTCGCACAGGGTGGCTACACCTTC. Its protein product is CASTPLAQGGYTF.

V is TRBV30 and J is TRBJ2-5; perhaps TRBD2 as D (5 bases). CDR3 length: 13 amino acids. Trimming shortened V by 2 bases and J by 4 bases, and 11 bases separated the two germline ends. CDR1 GTSNPN and CDR2 SVGIG come from the germline V gene (reference sequence). The CDR3 DNA follows: TGTGCCTGGAGTTCTTGGACTGGAGAGACCCAGTACTTC. Translating gives CAWSSWTGETQYF.

Only a few counts were recorded for this clone. V and J are TRBV28 and TRBJ2-6; the D gene is possibly TRBD2 (5 bases). Trimming removed 5 bases at V and 2 bases at J, with 10 bases between. From germline, CDR1 is MDHEN and CDR2 SYDVKM. The CDR3 spans 15 residues. The chain's CDR3 is CASSVRGPGANVLTF. The CDR3 nucleotides read TGTGCCAGCAGTGTCCGGGGTCCTGGGGCCAACGTCCTGACTTTC. Full variable domain (missing parts from reference TRBV28 and TRBJ2-6): DVKVTQSSRYLVKRTGEKVFLECVQDMDHENMFWYRQDPGLGLRLIYFSYDVKMKEKGDIPEGYSVSREKKERFSLILESASTNQTSMYLCASSVRGPGANVLTFGAGSRLTVL.

The gene calls are TRBV5-1 and TRBJ2-3; 8 bases line up with TRBD2. CDR1 is SGHRS, CDR2 YFSETQ, per germline. Trimming at V came to 4 bases and at J to 4 bases, leaving 11 bases not matched to a gene. The CDR3 extends over 16 amino acids. CDR3 in amino acids: CASSPVASGLADTQYF. CDR3 coding DNA: TGCGCCAGCAGCCCGGTCGCTAGCGGGTTGGCAGATACGCAGTATTTT. The whole variable domain, filled in from reference TRBV5-1 and TRBJ2-3, reads KAGVTQTPRYLIKTRGQQVTLSCSPISGHRSVSWYQQTPGQGLQFLFEYFSETQRNKGNFPGRFSGRQFSNSRSEMNVSTLELGDSALYLCASSPVASGLADTQYFGPGTRLTVL.

In its sample, this clone was seen once. The chain carries TRBV27 and TRBJ2-4; weak D call: TRBD1 (6 bases). The CDR3 is 15 amino acids. Between the trimmed V and J ends, which lost 3 bases and 3 bases, there was a span of 12 bases. Germline lookup yields CDR1 MNHEY and CDR2 SMNVEV (reference sequence). In DNA, the CDR3 is TGTGCCAGCAGTTTGAGCAGGGGCGACAAAAACATTCAGTACTTC. It translates to CASSLSRGDKNIQYF.

The chain's CDR3 is CASSSTYEQYF. The CDR3 bases are TGTGCCAGCAGTTCAACCTACGAGCAGTACTTC. This sequence joins TRBV27 and TRBJ2-7; D gene ambiguous. The V gene's germline CDR1 is MNHEY and CDR2 SMNVEV (reference sequence). The length of the CDR3 is 11 residues. V was cut by 4 bases and J by 2 bases, with 3 bases left in between.

The chain recombines TRBV5-8 with TRBJ1-5, with TRBD1 identical over 8 bases. The CDR3 is 15 amino acids. Germline loops: CDR1 SGHTS, CDR2 YDEGEE. The V and J ends lost 4 bases and 4 bases, in that order; junction bases with no gene match: 7. The CDR3 region is CASSLGQGVNQPQHF. In DNA form, the CDR3 reads TGTGCCAGCAGCCTTGGACAGGGTGTAAATCAGCCCCAGCATTTT.